The 10 T cell receptor beta chains below all came from one sample that was sequenced in a study of blood T cell repertoires in COVID-19. TCRdb's table, derived via immunoSEQ multiplex PCR, lists solely in-frame clones and lacks some. The profile covers fewer than 700,000 clones, with 85% to 90% appearing a single time and roughly 8% taken by the ten largest. The sequenced sample consisted of peripheral blood. These receptors were collected from a woman aged 45-60 years with COVID-19, enrolled during active disease.

J is TRBJ2-2 and V is TRBV2, with TRBD1 as a possible D gene (7 bases). Trimming removed 4 bases from V and 2 bases from J, with 14 bases in between. The CDR3 contains 16 residues. CDR1 and CDR2 from the germline V gene are SNHLY and FYNNEI. DNA for the CDR3: TGTGCCAGCAGTGCGCGCAGGGGGGTAAACACCGGGGAGCTGTTTTTT. This gives the protein CASSARRGVNTGELFF.

The V call is TRBV4-2, the J call TRBJ2-1; 9 bases agree with TRBD2. The CDR3 runs to 21 residues. Germline-derived CDR1 and CDR2 are LGHNA and YNFKEQ. The junction had 19 bases not matched to a gene; V was cut back by 0 bases and J by 4 bases. The CDR3 region is CASSQDQGWLAGINAYNEQFF. CDR3 in DNA: TGTGCCAGCAGCCAAGATCAGGGTTGGCTAGCGGGGATTAACGCATACAATGAGCAGTTCTTC.

The chain couples TRBV6-5 to TRBJ1-2; 11 bases line up with TRBD1. V lost 6 bases to trimming and J lost 3 bases; unmatched junction nucleotides: 3. The CDR3 is 14 amino acids. Germline CDR1 is MNHEY and CDR2 is SVGAGI. In DNA, the CDR3 is TGTGCCAGCAGACGGACAGGGGGCTACTATGGCTACACCTTC. Its protein product is CASRRTGGYYGYTF.

This clone appeared a few times. The chain uses TRBV5-6 and TRBJ2-7, with D unclear. Deletions cut 1 base from V and 0 bases from J, with 5 bases between. The CDR3 runs 13 residues. Germline CDR1 is SGHDT and CDR2 is YYEEEE. In DNA, the CDR3 is TGTGCCAGCAGCTTGTACAGCTCCTACGAGCAGTACTTC. It encodes CASSLYSSYEQYF. The whole variable domain, filled in from reference TRBV5-6 and TRBJ2-7, reads DAGVTQSPTHLIKTRGQQVTLRCSPKSGHDTVSWYQQALGQGPQFIFQYYEEEERQRGNFPDRFSGHQFPNYSSELNVNALLLGDSALYLCASSLYSSYEQYFGPGTRLTVT.

This rearrangement joins TRBV27 to TRBJ2-7; unclear D gene. CDR1 is MNHEY and CDR2 is SMNVEV in the germline V gene (reference sequence). The length of the CDR3 is 14 residues. V was trimmed by 6 bases and J by 3 bases, leaving 15 bases between them. CDR3 in amino acids: CASSPTIAVYEQYF. The CDR3 bases are TGTGCCAGCAGCCCTACCATTGCCGTCTACGAGCAGTACTTC.

As concerns this clone: At one end the junction does not follow the germline gene, possibly because of a read error. The chain uses TRBV7-2 and TRBJ1-2; the D is unclear. The CDR3 is 13 residues long. The V gene's germline CDR1 is SGHTA and CDR2 FQGNSA. In nucleotides, the CDR3 is TGTGCCAGCAGCCCCTCCGCGACGCGGCGGTTCGCCTTC. This encodes CASSPSATRRFAF.

The chain links TRBV6-5 to TRBJ1-1; 7 nucleotides line up with TRBD1. Per germline, CDR1 MNHEY and CDR2 SVGAGI. The CDR3 runs 13 residues. Trimming took 2 bases from V and 4 from J; bases not matched to a gene: 1. The CDR3 bases are TGTGCCAGCAGTTACCGGACAGGCACTGAAGCTTTCTTT. Protein sequence: CASSYRTGTEAFF.

This clone was seen only once. The gene calls are TRBV6-6 and TRBJ1-6, with D tentatively TRBD1 (6 bases). The CDR3 sequence is 14 residues long. The V gene's germline CDR1 is MNHNY and CDR2 SVGAGI (reference sequence). V was pared by 6 bases and J by 10 bases, with 16 bases between. CDR3 DNA sequence: TGTGCCAGCAGGGCCAGGACAGTACTGTCACCCCTCCACTTT. Encoded protein: CASRARTVLSPLHF.

V usage is TRBV4-1 and J usage is TRBJ1-2; tentatively, D is TRBD1 (6 bases). The V and J ends lost 6 bases and 4 bases respectively, with 12 bases between them. In germline, CDR1 is MGHRA, CDR2 YSYEKL. This CDR3 region has 13 residues. The CDR3 protein is CASSERGIYGYTF. The CDR3 DNA reads TGCGCCAGCAGTGAGAGGGGGATCTATGGCTACACCTTC.

The chain has TRBV11-2 and TRBJ1-4; 9 bases are shared with TRBD1. Trimming at V came to 5 bases and at J to 5 bases, leaving 3 bases not matched to a gene. Germline V gene sequence: CDR1 SGHAT, CDR2 FQNNGV. The CDR3 spans 14 residues. CDR3 DNA sequence: TGTGCCAGCAGCCGGGACAGGGTAAATGAAAAACTGTTTTTT. Translating it yields CASSRDRVNEKLFF.